This T cell receptor beta chain was obtained from a study of shared clonotypes between healthy human individuals. The naive CD8 fraction comprised CD45RO-negative cells positively selected for CCR7 and excluded terminally differentiated effector memory CD45RA+ cells. Free of recent acute infections or vaccinations, the donors were healthy HIV-negative adults. Libraries were prepared by immunoSEQ multiplex PCR; TCRdb keeps only in-frame clonotypes and omits some of them. In the table there are some 2 million clones, roughly 95% of which are singletons. V shed 4 bases, J shed 5 bases, and the junction held 17 bases outside the gene matches. This CDR3 comprises 17 residues. Germline values: CDR1 LGHNA, CDR2 YSLEER. Notes on this clone: Its target is unknown.

Whole-study results and caveats: There were few donors, and this limited the genetic and exposure-history diversity represented. Memory subsets generally showed lower estimated richness than naive subsets. Clonotype sharing across a handful of donors was observed for about 4.8% of naive CD4 clonotypes.

This TCR derives from a man between 18 and 35 years old in good health. Sequenced material: naive CD8+ T cells sorted from blood. The chain carries TRBV4-3 and TRBJ2-7; 7 bases are a match to TRBD2. Here the CDR3 reads CASSPQVAGASSDEQYF. The DNA of the CDR3 is TGCGCCAGCAGCCCTCAGGTGGCGGGAGCGAGTTCTGACGAGCAGTACTTC.